The next 15 T cell receptor beta chains were all read from a single sample in a study of breast tumors, draining lymph nodes, adjacent tissues. The lymph nodes were axillary draining lymph nodes from breast cancer patients. TCRdb processed the multiplex PCR reads anew with MiXCR; each CDR3 protein has one entry. The sample has about 180,000 distinct CDR3 sequences, 33% seen once. The material sequenced was axillary lymph node tissue. These receptors originate from a female donor with breast cancer. Some clones in this sample may be carry-over from other donors' samples.

In the case of this clonotype: A read error may be the cause here, since a much bigger clone is one base away. V usage is TRBV7-2 and J usage is TRBJ2-6; D perhaps matches TRBD1 (5 bases). Germline CDR1 SGHTA, CDR2 FQGNSA. The CDR3 contains 15 residues. CDR3: CASSLFWLGANVLPF. CDR3 DNA sequence: TGTGCCAGCAGCTTATTCTGGCTAGGGGCCAACGTCCTGCCTTTC. Supplemented by reference TRBV7-2 and TRBJ2-6, the full variable domain reads GAGVSQSPSNKVTEKGKDVELRCDPISGHTALYWYRQSLGQGLEFLIYFQGNSAPDKSGLPSDRFSAERTGGSVSTLTIQRTQQEDSAVYLCASSLFWLGANVLPFGAGSRLTVL.

This clonotype occurred many times. The chain links TRBV19 to TRBJ1-5; 9 bases are a match to TRBD1. The trim removed 2 bases at V and 5 bases at J, leaving 7 bases unmatched. CDR1 and CDR2 from the germline V gene are LNHDA and SQIVND (reference sequence). This CDR3 has 16 amino acids. The CDR3 DNA follows: TGTGCCAGTAGTATAAGGACAGGGGCCGGCCATCAGCCCCAGCATTTT. This translates into CASSIRTGAGHQPQHF.

In its sample, this clonotype was seen a few times. The V and J genes are TRBV6-5 and TRBJ1-5; 8 bases are shared with TRBD1. CDR1 and CDR2 from the germline V gene are MNHEY and SVGAGI. V was pared by 5 bases and J by 5 bases, with 5 bases of the junction left unmatched. This CDR3 contains 14 residues. The CDR3 nucleotides read TGTGCCAGCAGTCCCCCGACAGGGGATCAGCCCCAGCATTTT. Translated: CASSPPTGDQPQHF.

This clonotype was picked up many times. This chain connects TRBV4-1 to TRBJ2-2; no reliable D call. The length of the CDR3 is 19 residues. Germline V gene sequence: CDR1 MGHRA, CDR2 YSYEKL. Deletions cut 1 base from V and 1 base from J, with 19 bases between. CDR3 protein: CASSQVVSLGRRNTGELFF. The CDR3 region has the DNA TGCGCCAGCAGCCAAGTGGTGTCCCTAGGCAGACGGAACACCGGGGAGCTGTTTTTT.

The gene calls are TRBV4-1 and TRBJ1-2; no reliable D call. This CDR3 has 14 amino acids. V lost 0 bases and J lost 8, with 13 bases in between. CDR1 and CDR2 from the germline V gene are MGHRA and YSYEKL. The CDR3 DNA follows: TGCGCCAGCAGCCAAGATTGGGATTCCCGCGGCTACACCTTC. This sequence encodes CASSQDWDSRGYTF.

This clonotype was counted at least ten times. The genes are TRBV7-9 and TRBJ2-7; TRBD2 aligns across 11 bases. The CDR3 has 16 residues. Looked up from germline, CDR1 is SEHNR and CDR2 is FQNEAQ (reference sequence). V lost 5 bases and J lost 4; bases outside the gene matches: 10. For the CDR3, the DNA is TGTGCCAGCAGCCCGGATAGCGGGGGGGGCCCGTACGAGCAGTACTTC. Translation: CASSPDSGGGPYEQYF.

As to this clonotype: Relative to the germline gene, one junction end is altered; a read error may explain this. The chain carries TRBV5-4 and TRBJ2-6, with a tentative D call TRBD2 (6 bases). CDR3 length: 9 amino acids. Germline loops: CDR1 SGHNT, CDR2 YYREEE (reference sequence). The CDR3 region is CASSGTPSF. The CDR3 DNA reads as TGTGCCAGCAGCGGGACTCCTTCCTTC. Drawing the rest from reference TRBV5-4 and TRBJ2-6, the complete variable domain is ETGVTQSPTHLIKTRGQQVTLRCSSQSGHNTVSWYQQALGQGPQFIFQYYREEENGRGNFPPRFSGLQFPNYSSELNVNALELDDSALYLCASSGTPSFGAGSRLTVL.

This clonotype was seen ten or more times. The chain combines TRBV2 with TRBJ2-3, with D tentatively TRBD1 (6 bases). CDR3 size: 14 residues. Germline V gene sequence: CDR1 SNHLY, CDR2 FYNNEI. Trimming pared 7 bases from V and 0 bases from J, leaving 11 bases between. The CDR3 loop is CASILGASTDTQYF. The CDR3 DNA is TGTGCCAGCATATTGGGGGCCAGCACAGATACGCAGTATTTT.

This clonotype was picked up many times. This rearrangement joins TRBV5-1 to TRBJ2-1; the match to TRBD1 covers 8 bases. Per the germline V gene, CDR1 is SGHRS and CDR2 is YFSETQ. V lost 5 bases to trimming and J lost 6 bases; unmatched junction nucleotides: 10. The length of the CDR3 is 15 residues. CDR3 sequence reads: CASSPRQGSSNEQFF. In DNA, the CDR3 is TGCGCCAGCAGTCCACGACAGGGGAGTAGCAATGAGCAGTTCTTC. The full variable domain, its missing parts supplied by reference TRBV5-1 and TRBJ2-1, is KAGVTQTPRYLIKTRGQQVTLSCSPISGHRSVSWYQQTPGQGLQFLFEYFSETQRNKGNFPGRFSGRQFSNSRSEMNVSTLELGDSALYLCASSPRQGSSNEQFFGPGTRLTVL.

Concerning this clonotype: This sequence may be a read error, since a much larger clone differs from it by one base. V gene TRBV6-5 combines with J gene TRBJ1-3; D might be TRBD1 (5 bases). Germline V lookup: CDR1 MNHEY, CDR2 SVGAGI. CDR3 length equals 14 residues. Between the trimmed V and J ends, which lost 6 bases and 1 base, there was a span of 10 bases. The CDR3 spells CASRLGLSGNTIYF. The CDR3 DNA follows: TGTGCCAGCAGGCTGGGGCTTTCTGGAAACACCATATATTTT.

On this clonotype itself: Since a much larger clone is just one base distant, this may be a read error. The gene calls are TRBV15 and TRBJ1-5; D gene uncertain. Germline V gene sequence: CDR1 LNHNV, CDR2 YYDKDF (reference sequence). Trimming shortened V by 5 bases and J by 2 bases, and 10 bases separated the two germline ends. The CDR3 has 14 residues. The CDR3: CATSLKLGNQPQHF. DNA of the CDR3: TGTGCCACCAGCCTCAAACTGGGCAATCAGCCCCAGCATTTT.

This clonotype was counted many times. The rearrangement links TRBV5-6 to TRBJ1-3; possible D gene TRBD1, 5 bases. The CDR3 runs 13 residues. Trimming left V 4 bases short and J 3 bases short, with 8 bases between. The germline V gene encodes CDR1 SGHDT and CDR2 YYEEEE. The CDR3 loop is CASSGAVGNTIYF. The CDR3 nucleotides are TGTGCCAGCAGCGGGGCAGTTGGAAACACCATATATTTT.

This clonotype was seen repeatedly, ten times or more. The chain joins TRBV30 to TRBJ2-1; 8 nucleotides line up with TRBD1. This CDR3 is 16 amino acids long. Germline CDR1 reads GTSNPN; CDR2 reads SVGIG (reference sequence). Unmatched junction bases numbered 13, after V lost 2 bases and J lost 7 bases. CDR3 region: CAWSTRQGNLLNEQFF. The DNA of the CDR3 is TGTGCCTGGAGTACAAGACAGGGGAACCTACTTAATGAGCAGTTCTTC. The full variable domain, completed using reference TRBV30 and TRBJ2-1, is SQTIHQWPATLVQPVGSPLSLECTVEGTSNPNLYWYRQAAGRGLQLLFYSVGIGQISSEVPQNLSASRPQDRQFILSSKKLLLSDSGFYLCAWSTRQGNLLNEQFFGPGTRLTVL.

To note about this clonotype: No DNA is shown, since the ends of the CDR3 on it are uncertain; the CDR3 is the one TCRdb lists. V is TRBV9 and J is TRBJ1-5. 22 amino acids form the CDR3, both terminal residues included. Looked up from germline, CDR1 is SGDLS and CDR2 is YYNGEE. The CDR3 sequence is CASSVSRNGDEKLFFGSGTQHF.

The rearrangement uses TRBV10-3 and TRBJ2-3, with D perhaps assigned TRBD1 or TRBD2 (5 bases each). Trimming took off 11 bases at V and 0 bases at J, with 12 bases between the two ends. CDR1 and CDR2 from the germline V gene are ENHRY and SYGVKD. This CDR3 has 13 amino acids. The CDR3 DNA reads as TGTGCCCGGGGCCGGGACAGCACAGATACGCAGTATTTT. This translates into CARGRDSTDTQYF.